The entry that follows covers one T cell receptor (beta chain) sequence. This sample was included in a study of early T cells in non-severe SARS-CoV-2 infection. TCRdb passed the 5' RACE reads through MiXCR, listing each CDR3 protein once. This repertoire shows approximately 70,000 distinct CDR3 sequences, approximately 12% found once; its top ten account for approximately 5%. The sample comprised whole blood. This TCR was sampled from an adult who was a healthcare worker with PCR-confirmed SARS-CoV-2 infection or an uninfected control (not recorded which).

CDR3 region: CASSGDVATYNEQFF. Written as DNA, the CDR3 is TGTGCCAGCAGCGGAGATGTGGCTACGTACAATGAGCAGTTCTTC. The chain links TRBV7-6 to TRBJ2-1, with D hard to call. Trimming cost V 5 bases and J 4 bases, with 15 bases left between them. The germline V gene has CDR1 SGHVS and CDR2 FNYEAQ. There are 15 residues in the CDR3.